This entry concerns a single TCR beta chain. The data stem from a study of blood T cell repertoires in COVID-19. Overall study: The United States, Italy and Spain were the sources of the acute and convalescent COVID-19 samples. The analysed material was cDNA or gDNA that came from T cells, B-cell-depleted T cells, or PBMCs.

In the authors' methods: Reference gene primer amplification yielded estimated nucleated cell counts. Here immunoSEQ multiplex PCR was the method, and the copy in TCRdb shows in-frame clones only, minus some. V and J calls and clone size follow that table, whereas D and trimming were derived from the DNA. The repertoire includes tens of thousands of clones, 83% of them detected once, and about 10% sits in the top ten. V shed 5 bases and J 2 bases; nucleotides not matched to a gene: 8. The CDR3 runs 15 residues. Germline V gives CDR1 KGHSH, CDR2 LQKENI. The V gene is TRBV18, the J gene TRBJ2-5; 7 bases line up with TRBD1. Input material: peripheral blood. The TCR was taken from a human donor in a cohort sampled during active COVID-19. For the CDR3, the DNA is TGTGCCAGCTCAGCCCCGGGACAGCTACAAGAGACCCAGTACTTC. This codes for CASSAPGQLQETQYF.